The clone carrying this T cell receptor (beta chain) was seen a single time. Its antigen is as yet unknown. This sample was taken from a study of OX40 agonist ivuxolimab in advanced cancers. On the study more broadly: The patients received ivuxolimab by intravenous route every 2 weeks at 0.01 to 10 mg/kg. Those enrolled were roughly 85% male, with a mean age of about 66 years and ages from roughly 23 to 79. Three patients got partial responses; one had hepatocellular carcinoma and two had cutaneous melanoma. Study-wide results and caveats: Within 6 weeks, CD4+ and CD8+ blood T cells expanded clonally at 0.1 to 3.0 mg/kg.

This CDR3 spans 15 amino acids. CDR1 WSHSY and CDR2 SAAADI come from the germline V gene. Germline trimming cut 3 bases from V and 4 bases from J; bases unmatched to any gene: 1. Generated by immunoSEQ multiplex PCR, the TCRdb table keeps only in-frame clones and is missing some. The sample lists roughly 71,000 clones; about 90% were seen once. The receptor's source is an adult with an advanced solid tumor such as melanoma, head and neck, liver or kidney cancer. The sample here was CD4+ or CD8+ T cells sorted from blood, taken in a trial of the OX40 agonist ivuxolimab. The chain couples TRBV10-2 to TRBJ1-6; 9 bases align to TRBD1. The DNA of the CDR3 is TGCGCCAGCAGTGAAGGGACAGGGTATAATTCACCCCTCCACTTT. Residues: CASSEGTGYNSPLHF.